This note documents a single TCR beta chain sequence. PCR employed 60 Vbeta and 13 Jbeta primers. Libraries were prepared by immunoSEQ multiplex PCR; TCRdb keeps only in-frame clonotypes and omits some of them. This specimen shows about 65,000 clones; the ten leading clones hold approximately 16%. This entry is derived from a study of cytomegalovirus exposure and HLA in healthy donors. Overall study context: A prior analysis found about 110 million unique TCR beta sequences from approximately 190 million T cells. For the 300 to 450 genotyped donors, roughly 80% fell within the Caucasian-associated ancestry cluster.

V shed 2 bases and J shed 4 bases, with 12 bases lying between them. The CDR3 has 15 amino acids. Germline V gene lookup returns CDR1 SGHTA and CDR2 FQGNSA. V gene TRBV7-2 combines with J gene TRBJ2-1; tentatively, D is TRBD1 (6 bases). The clonotype was recovered from a boy younger than 18 in good health and CMV-seronegative. Material for sequencing was PBMCs. The CDR3 bases are TGTGCCAGCAGCTTACTGACAGGAGGTTACAATGAGCAGTTCTTC. Residues: CASSLLTGGYNEQFF.